What follows is one T cell receptor (beta chain) and its context. Its antigen is currently unknown. This CDR3 is 14 amino acids long. J gave up 2 bases and V 5 bases, and 5 bases lay outside the gene matches. The germline gives CDR1 LNHDA, CDR2 SQIVND (reference sequence). This record belongs to a study of T cell repertoires in cytomegalovirus infection. TCRdb recomputed calls from the reads with MiXCR, one row per CDR3 protein. There are about half a million distinct CDR3 sequences in the sample; roughly a third occur only once, and about 17% lies in the top ten. This sample comprised cultured PBMCs, obtained from culture after CMV antigen stimulation. This sequence originates from a human donor in good health (CMV status not recorded). Some clones in this sample may be carry-over from other donors' samples. The chain combines TRBV19 with TRBJ2-5; 7 bases match TRBD1. The CDR3 DNA sequence: TGTGCCAGTAGTGAGTTGGGACAGCAAGAGACCCAGTACTTC. Translating it yields CASSELGQQETQYF.